This paragraph reports one T cell receptor (beta chain). With 60 Vbeta and 13 Jbeta primers, the PCR was carried out. Repertoires were generated with immunoSEQ multiplex PCR, while TCRdb's copy carries only in-frame clones and drops some. The table has 200,000 or so clones, 75% to 80% seen once; the top ten hold approximately 6%. These data belong to a study of cytomegalovirus exposure and HLA in healthy donors. This TCR was recovered from a woman aged 30 to 39 in good health and CMV-seropositive. The sequenced material came from PBMCs.

The CDR3 reads CASSQVSHDYNTGELFF. The CDR3 DNA is TGCGCCAGCAGCCAAGTATCCCACGACTATAACACCGGGGAGCTGTTTTTT. The rearrangement uses TRBV4-3 and TRBJ2-2; D is possibly TRBD2 (5 bases). The V gene lost 1 base and the J gene lost 2 bases, with 14 bases spanning the gap. CDR3 length equals 17 residues. The germline V gene has CDR1 LGHNA and CDR2 YSLEER.